Below, one T cell receptor beta chain is given with its context. What it binds is not known. Profiled with immunoSEQ multiplex PCR; TCRdb holds only in-frame clones, not every one. The repertoire includes about 47,000 clones, about 70% of them detected once, and roughly 1.2% sits in the top ten. This CDR3 is 17 amino acids long. V was clipped by 0 bases and J by 2 bases, with 15 bases between them. Germline lookup yields CDR1 MGHRA and CDR2 YSYEKL. This record comes from a study of memory CD4+ T cells and cytomegalovirus serostatus. Overall study: Donors were healthy Belgian adults, several CMV seropositive and 20 to 25 seronegative.

The sort gate was single viable CD3+CD4+CD8-CD45RO+ cells for memory CD4+ T cells. General study findings and limits: About two fifths of the roughly 160 known CMV-associated TCRbeta sequences appeared in CD4+ memory. Repertoires predicted CMV serostatus with median bootstrapped AUC of about 0.96.

The source of this sequence is an adult in good health and CMV-seropositive. The specimen sequenced was memory CD4+ T cells from blood. The chain employs TRBV4-1 and TRBJ2-3; the D is unclear. CDR3: CASSQDLATGLTDTQYF. CDR3 bases: TGCGCCAGCAGCCAAGATCTTGCTACCGGGCTCACAGATACGCAGTATTTT.